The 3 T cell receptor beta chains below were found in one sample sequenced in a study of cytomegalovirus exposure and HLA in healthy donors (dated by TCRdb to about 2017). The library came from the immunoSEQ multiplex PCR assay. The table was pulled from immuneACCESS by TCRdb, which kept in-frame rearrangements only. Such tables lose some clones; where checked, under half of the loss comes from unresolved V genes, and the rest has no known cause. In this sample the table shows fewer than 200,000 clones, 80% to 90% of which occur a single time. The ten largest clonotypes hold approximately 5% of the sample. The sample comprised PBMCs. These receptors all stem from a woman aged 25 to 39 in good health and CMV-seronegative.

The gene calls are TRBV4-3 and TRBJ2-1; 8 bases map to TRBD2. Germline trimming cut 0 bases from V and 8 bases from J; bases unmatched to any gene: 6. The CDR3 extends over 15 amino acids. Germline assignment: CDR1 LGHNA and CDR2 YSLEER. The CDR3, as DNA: TGCGCCAGCAGCCAAGAGTGGACTAGCAGGGATGAGCAGTTCTTC. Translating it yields CASSQEWTSRDEQFF.

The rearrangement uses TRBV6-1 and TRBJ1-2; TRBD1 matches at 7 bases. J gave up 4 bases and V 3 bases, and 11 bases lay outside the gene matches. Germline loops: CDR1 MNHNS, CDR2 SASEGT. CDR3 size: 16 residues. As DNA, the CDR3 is TGTGCCAGCAGTGAGGATGACAGGGCTTTATCCTATGGCTACACCTTC. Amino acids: CASSEDDRALSYGYTF.

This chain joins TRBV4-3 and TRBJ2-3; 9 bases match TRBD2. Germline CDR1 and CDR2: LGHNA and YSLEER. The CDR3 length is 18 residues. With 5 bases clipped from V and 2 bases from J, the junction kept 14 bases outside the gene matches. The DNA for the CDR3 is TGCGCCAGCAGCTTACTCACGCTGACTAGCGGACTCACAGATACGCAGTATTTT. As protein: CASSLLTLTSGLTDTQYF.